The sequence of this TCR beta chain was determined in a study of response to subunit inactivated influenza vaccine. Whole-study results and caveats: Authors suggested seasonal influenza vaccinations each recruit few new T cells.

This clonotype has more than one count but fewer than ten. Its antigen is unknown. Germline V gene sequence: CDR1 SGHRS, CDR2 YFSETQ. V shed 4 bases and J shed 1 base, with 14 bases lying between them. This CDR3 is 15 amino acids long. TCRdb redid the calling of the RT-PCR reads with MiXCR, one entry per CDR3 protein. The sample lists about 520,000 distinct CDR3 sequences, 25% occurring once. The sequence came from a man in his fifties who received an inactivated influenza vaccine. The chain couples TRBV5-1 to TRBJ1-1; D is unclear. Specimen: CD4+ T cells sorted from PBMCs, collected roughly 5 days after vaccination. The CDR3, as DNA: TGCGCCAGCAGCCGTACGGCCTTCGGGAACACTGAAGCTTTCTTT. It specifies CASSRTAFGNTEAFF.